One sample yielded the 18 T cell receptor beta chains listed below, sequenced in a study of blood T cells in healthy people across ages. It was with a sample-barcoded 5' primer and a J-beta primer mix that a second PCR of roughly 7 to 12 cycles was run. TCRdb independently ran MiXCR on the 5' RACE reads; one entry per CDR3 protein. Of fewer than 2,000,000 distinct CDR3 sequences listed, about 31% are singletons. Sequencing used blood. All receptors come from a woman aged 30 to 39 in good health.

V and J are TRBV3-1 and TRBJ2-5; 9 nucleotides agree with TRBD2. Germline CDR1 and CDR2: LGHDT and YNNKEL (reference sequence). V lost 6 bases to trimming and J lost 8 bases; unmatched junction nucleotides: 7. This CDR3 is built from 13 residues. CDR3 sequence reads: CASRTRGGVTQYF. The DNA for the CDR3 is TGTGCCAGCAGAACGCGGGGGGGCGTAACCCAGTACTTC.

This clonotype was seen a handful of times. CDR3 protein: CASSWTGSLSYEQYF. The CDR3 bases are TGCGCCAGCAGCTGGACAGGCAGCCTTAGCTACGAGCAGTACTTC. The chain is built from TRBV5-1 and TRBJ2-7, with 7 bases that match TRBD1. The CDR3 extends over 15 amino acids. Germline-derived CDR1 and CDR2 are SGHRS and YFSETQ. V lost 3 bases to trimming and J lost 3 bases; unmatched junction nucleotides: 9. The full variable domain, completed using reference TRBV5-1 and TRBJ2-7, is KAGVTQTPRYLIKTRGQQVTLSCSPISGHRSVSWYQQTPGQGLQFLFEYFSETQRNKGNFPGRFSGRQFSNSRSEMNVSTLELGDSALYLCASSWTGSLSYEQYFGPGTRLTVT.

In this sample, this clonotype turned up a few times. The rearrangement joins TRBV20-1 to TRBJ2-3; unclear D gene. Looked up from germline, CDR1 is DFQATT and CDR2 is SNEGSKA (reference sequence). V gave up 0 bases and J gave up 6 bases, with 4 bases separating them. The CDR3 covers 11 residues. CDR3 region: CSARDKDTQYF. The CDR3 DNA reads as TGCAGTGCTAGAGATAAGGATACGCAGTATTTT.

This clonotype has just one count. One end of the junction varies from germline; a read error may be responsible. The rearrangement uses TRBV20-1 and TRBJ1-5; perhaps TRBD1 as D (5 bases). The CDR3 consists of 14 residues. Germline V gene lookup returns CDR1 DFQATT and CDR2 SNEGSKA (reference sequence). In nucleotides, the CDR3 is TGCAGTGCTACGCCGGACACTCCCAATCAACCCCAGCATTTT. Amino acids: CSATPDTPNQPQHF.

The chain couples TRBV5-1 to TRBJ2-5, with 8 positions matching TRBD1. The junction had 4 bases not matched to a gene; V was cut back by 1 base and J by 5 bases. The CDR3 contains 14 residues. The germline V gene has CDR1 SGHRS and CDR2 YFSETQ. The CDR3 DNA follows: TGCGCCAGCAGCTTGCAGGGGGCATGGGAGACCCAGTACTTC. Residues: CASSLQGAWETQYF. The complete variable domain, with remaining parts taken from reference TRBV5-1 and TRBJ2-5, reads KAGVTQTPRYLIKTRGQQVTLSCSPISGHRSVSWYQQTPGQGLQFLFEYFSETQRNKGNFPGRFSGRQFSNSRSEMNVSTLELGDSALYLCASSLQGAWETQYFGPGTRLLVL.

This clonotype was seen more than once but under ten times. One end of the junction does not line up with germline, which may come from a read error. The chain combines TRBV7-3 with TRBJ2-3; TRBD2 agrees at 7 bases. CDR1 and CDR2 (germline): SGHTA, FQGTGA. The CDR3 runs 18 residues. The CDR3 here is CASSSRGVLQGVSDAQYF. The CDR3 nucleotides are TGTGCCAGCAGCTCCCGGGGGGTCTTGCAGGGTGTATCAGATGCGCAGTATTTT.

This chain joins TRBV29-1 and TRBJ2-1; D uncertain. V was trimmed by 3 bases and J by 7 bases, leaving 16 bases between them. This CDR3 region has 14 residues. Germline CDR1 is SQVTM and CDR2 is ANQGSEA. CDR3 DNA sequence: TGCAGCGTTGATCTAGGACGGAAATTTAATGAGCAGTTCTTC. Its translation is CSVDLGRKFNEQFF.

This clonotype was seen more than once but under ten times. CDR3 nucleotides: TGCGCCAGCAGCCACCCATTCTTCTCGTTCTCGCCCTCGGACCGTGATACGCAGTATTTT. As protein: CASSHPFFSFSPSDRDTQYF. The V call is TRBV4-1, the J call TRBJ2-3; D not certain. The CDR3 consists of 20 residues. CDR1 MGHRA and CDR2 YSYEKL come from the germline V gene. V lost 3 bases to trimming and J lost 6 bases, with 31 bases between them.

As for this clonotype: A read error may be the cause here, since a much bigger clone is one base away. The V and J genes are TRBV20-1 and TRBJ2-4, with 7 bases identical to TRBD1. The end of the DNA aligns better with TRBJ2-7, so the J call may be wrong. The CDR3 is 13 residues long. CDR1 is DFQATT and CDR2 is SNEGSKA in the germline V gene (reference sequence). As DNA, the CDR3 is TGCAGTGCCGATCTGACAGGGCGCTACGAGCAGTACTTC. Translation: CSADLTGRYEQYF.

This sequence joins TRBV28 and TRBJ2-1; 8 bases align to TRBD1. Germline lookup yields CDR1 MDHEN and CDR2 SYDVKM. This CDR3 has 19 residues. V trimming: 2 bases; J trimming: 0 bases; junction bases outside the gene matches: 12. CDR3 loop: CASSLRSQGAPSSYNEQFF. The CDR3 nucleotides read TGTGCCAGCAGTTTAAGGTCGCAGGGGGCCCCAAGCTCCTACAATGAGCAGTTCTTC. Full variable domain (remainder filled in from reference TRBV28 and TRBJ2-1): DVKVTQSSRYLVKRTGEKVFLECVQDMDHENMFWYRQDPGLGLRLIYFSYDVKMKEKGDIPEGYSVSREKKERFSLILESASTNQTSMYLCASSLRSQGAPSSYNEQFFGPGTRLTVL.

This clonotype was observed a single time. A much bigger clone sits one base away, suggesting this may be a read error. The CDR3 spells CSATDRGRFAEAFF. The CDR3 nucleotides are TGCAGTGCCACAGACAGGGGTAGGTTCGCTGAAGCTTTCTTT. The chain couples TRBV20-1 to TRBJ1-1, with 8 positions matching TRBD1. The CDR3 is 14 residues long. Unmatched junction bases numbered 12, after V lost 6 bases and J lost 6 bases. Germline V CDR1 and CDR2: DFQATT, SNEGSKA (reference sequence).

There are a few counts of this clonotype. The gene calls are TRBV5-1 and TRBJ2-7; TRBD1 or TRBD2 may be the D gene (6 bases each). Germline V gene data show CDR1 as SGHRS and CDR2 as YFSETQ. Trimming took 4 bases from V and 1 from J, leaving 18 bases between them. This CDR3 has 16 amino acids. CDR3: CASSPEGHQISYEQYF. The CDR3 DNA sequence: TGCGCCAGCAGCCCGGAGGGACACCAAATATCCTACGAGCAGTACTTC.

This clonotype was seen at least ten times. This rearrangement joins TRBV20-1 to TRBJ2-5; 10 bases match TRBD2. The CDR3 length is 15 residues. Germline V gene sequence: CDR1 DFQATT, CDR2 SNEGSKA (reference sequence). The V segment lost 1 base and the J segment 5 bases; nucleotides outside the gene matches: 7. This chain's CDR3 is CSARAPSGRDETQYF. CDR3 nucleotide sequence: TGCAGTGCTAGAGCTCCTAGCGGGAGAGATGAGACCCAGTACTTC.

This clonotype was counted only a few times. The chain employs TRBV5-1 and TRBJ1-2; TRBD1 agrees at 10 bases. This CDR3 is built from 15 residues. Germline loops: CDR1 SGHRS, CDR2 YFSETQ. With V trimmed by 0 bases and J by 3 bases, 2 bases remained unmatched. CDR3 amino acids: CASSLEGTGDYGYTF. The CDR3 DNA is TGCGCCAGCAGCTTGGAGGGGACAGGGGACTATGGCTACACCTTC.

This clonotype was observed at least ten times. The J gene is TRBJ2-1, the V gene TRBV10-3, with D perhaps assigned TRBD1 or TRBD2 (5 bases each). The CDR3 totals 16 residues. Per germline, CDR1 ENHRY and CDR2 SYGVKD. Trimming left V 4 bases short and J 1 base short, with 14 bases between. CDR3 protein: CAISATTGASYNEQFF. The DNA of the CDR3 is TGTGCCATCAGTGCCACGACCGGGGCATCCTACAATGAGCAGTTCTTC.

V gene TRBV15 combines with J gene TRBJ1-5, with TRBD1 as a possible D gene (6 bases). The CDR3 is made up of 15 amino acids. Germline CDR1 reads LNHNV; CDR2 reads YYDKDF (reference sequence). Trimming took off 5 bases at V and 3 bases at J, with 14 bases between the two ends. The DNA of the CDR3 is TGTGCCACCAGCGATCCCGGGACACTCAATCAGCCCCAGCATTTT. It codes for CATSDPGTLNQPQHF.

The chain uses TRBV7-9 and TRBJ1-6; no definite D call. Germline V CDR1 and CDR2: SEHNR, FQNEAQ (reference sequence). V lost 1 base to trimming and J lost 14 bases, with 12 bases between them. The CDR3 runs 13 residues. The CDR3 nucleotides are TGTGCCAGCAGCTTAGATTCCCCATCGGCCCTCCACTTT. Translating gives CASSLDSPSALHF.

The chain combines TRBV30 with TRBJ2-1; perhaps D is TRBD1 or TRBD2 (5 bases each). Germline CDR1 GTSNPN, CDR2 SVGIG (reference sequence). The CDR3 runs 11 residues. V was clipped by 4 bases and J by 7 bases, with 8 bases between them. The CDR3 protein is CAWKRGNEQFF. The CDR3 DNA is TGTGCCTGGAAGAGGGGAAATGAGCAGTTCTTC.